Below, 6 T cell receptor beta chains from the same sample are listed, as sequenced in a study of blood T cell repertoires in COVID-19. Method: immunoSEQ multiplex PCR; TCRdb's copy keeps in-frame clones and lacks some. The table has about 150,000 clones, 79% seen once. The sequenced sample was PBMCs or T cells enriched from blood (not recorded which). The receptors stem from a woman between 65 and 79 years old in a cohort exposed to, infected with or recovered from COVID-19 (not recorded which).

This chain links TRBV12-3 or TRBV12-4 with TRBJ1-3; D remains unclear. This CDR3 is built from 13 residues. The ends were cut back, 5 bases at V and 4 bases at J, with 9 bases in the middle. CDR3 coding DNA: TGTGCCAGCAGTCCGTCCTTAGGAAACACCATATATTTT. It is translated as CASSPSLGNTIYF.

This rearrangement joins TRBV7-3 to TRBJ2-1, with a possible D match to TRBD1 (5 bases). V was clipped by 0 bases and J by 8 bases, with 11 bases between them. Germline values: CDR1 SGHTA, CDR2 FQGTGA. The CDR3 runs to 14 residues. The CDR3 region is CASSLTGATDEQFF. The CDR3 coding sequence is TGTGCCAGCAGCTTAACAGGGGCGACGGATGAGCAGTTCTTC.

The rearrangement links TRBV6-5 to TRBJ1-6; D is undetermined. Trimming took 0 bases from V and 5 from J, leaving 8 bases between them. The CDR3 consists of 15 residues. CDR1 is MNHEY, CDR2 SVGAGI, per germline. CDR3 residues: CASSYSARNNSPLHF. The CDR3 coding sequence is TGTGCCAGCAGTTACTCCGCCAGGAATAATTCACCCCTCCACTTT.

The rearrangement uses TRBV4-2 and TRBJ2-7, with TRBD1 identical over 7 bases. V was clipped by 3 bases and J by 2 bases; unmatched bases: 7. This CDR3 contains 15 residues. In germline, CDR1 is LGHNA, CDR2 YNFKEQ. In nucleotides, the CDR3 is TGTGCCAGCAGCCAGGTATGGCAGGGGGCCTACGAGCAGTACTTC. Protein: CASSQVWQGAYEQYF.

CDR3 region: CASSLGQAVGSNQPQHF. The CDR3 DNA reads as TGTGCCAGCAGCCTGGGACAGGCAGTGGGTAGCAATCAGCCCCAGCATTTT. The chain carries TRBV14 and TRBJ1-5; 8 nucleotides match TRBD1. Germline CDR1 SGHDN, CDR2 FVKESK. V lost 4 bases to trimming and J lost 0 bases; unmatched junction nucleotides: 8. CDR3 size: 17 residues.

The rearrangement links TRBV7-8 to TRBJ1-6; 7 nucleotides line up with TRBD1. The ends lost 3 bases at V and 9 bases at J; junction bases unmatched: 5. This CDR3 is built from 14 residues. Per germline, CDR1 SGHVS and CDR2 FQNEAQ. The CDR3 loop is CASSLTGKGSPLHF. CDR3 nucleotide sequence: TGTGCCAGCAGCTTGACAGGGAAAGGTTCACCCCTCCACTTT.